This TCR beta chain was sequenced in a study of blood T cell repertoires in COVID-19. As for the study in general: Samples came from the United States, Italy and Spain, spanning acute and convalescent COVID-19. PBMCs, B-cell-depleted T cells, or T cells were the source of the cDNA or gDNA that made up the material.

Germline V gives CDR1 SNHLY, CDR2 FYNNEI. V shed 10 bases and J 2 bases; nucleotides not matched to a gene: 4. The CDR3 contains 12 residues. Under the authors' procedure: Estimated nucleated cell counts came from reference gene primer amplification. TCRdb's table, derived via immunoSEQ multiplex PCR, lists solely in-frame clones and lacks some. The V and J calls and the clone size are those of that table, but D and trimming were determined from the DNA. Seen here are tens of thousands of clones, about 85% observed once, and the top ten hold roughly 5.7%. Sequenced input: peripheral blood. The chain is built from TRBV2 and TRBJ1-2; 7 nucleotides match TRBD1. This TCR was sampled from a man between 65 and 85 years old with acute or convalescent COVID-19. This chain's CDR3 is CATATGNYGYTF. CDR3 coding DNA: TGTGCCACCGCGACAGGGAACTATGGCTACACCTTC.